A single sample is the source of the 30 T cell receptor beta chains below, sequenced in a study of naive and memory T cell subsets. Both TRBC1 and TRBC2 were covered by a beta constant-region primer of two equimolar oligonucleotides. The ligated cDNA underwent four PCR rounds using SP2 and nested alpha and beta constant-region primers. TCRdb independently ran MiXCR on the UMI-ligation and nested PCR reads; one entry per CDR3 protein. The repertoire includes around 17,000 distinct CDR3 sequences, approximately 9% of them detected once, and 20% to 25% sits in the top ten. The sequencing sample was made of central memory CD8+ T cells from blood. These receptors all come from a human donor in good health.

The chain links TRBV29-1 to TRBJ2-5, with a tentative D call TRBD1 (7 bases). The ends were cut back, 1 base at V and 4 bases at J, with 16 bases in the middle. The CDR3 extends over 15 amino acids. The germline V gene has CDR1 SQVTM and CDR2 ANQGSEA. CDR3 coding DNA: TGCAGCGTTGAAGTTTGGCAGGGGGGAGGAGAGACCCAGTACTTC. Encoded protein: CSVEVWQGGGETQYF.

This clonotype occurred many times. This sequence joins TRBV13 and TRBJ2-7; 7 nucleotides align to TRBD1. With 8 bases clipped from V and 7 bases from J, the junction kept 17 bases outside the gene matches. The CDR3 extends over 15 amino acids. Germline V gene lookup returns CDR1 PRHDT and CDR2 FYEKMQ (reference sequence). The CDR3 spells CASGSAPPTGSEQYF. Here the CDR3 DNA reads TGTGCCAGCGGCTCCGCCCCACCGACAGGGAGTGAGCAGTACTTC.

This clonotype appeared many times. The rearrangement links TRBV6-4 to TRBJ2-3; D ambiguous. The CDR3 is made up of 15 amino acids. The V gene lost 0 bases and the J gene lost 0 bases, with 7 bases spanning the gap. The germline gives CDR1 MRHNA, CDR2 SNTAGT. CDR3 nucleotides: TGTGCCAGCAGTGACTCCGCAGGTAGCACAGATACGCAGTATTTT. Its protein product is CASSDSAGSTDTQYF.

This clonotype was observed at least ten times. The CDR3 nucleotides read TGTGCCAGCAGCCTCGACCCAGGGGAGCAGTTCTTC. It codes for CASSLDPGEQFF. This rearrangement joins TRBV7-9 to TRBJ2-1, with D possibly TRBD1 on 5 matching bases. The germline V and J ends were trimmed by 5 bases and 10 bases, with 12 bases remaining between them. Germline CDR1 SEHNR, CDR2 FQNEAQ (reference sequence). This CDR3 contains 12 residues.

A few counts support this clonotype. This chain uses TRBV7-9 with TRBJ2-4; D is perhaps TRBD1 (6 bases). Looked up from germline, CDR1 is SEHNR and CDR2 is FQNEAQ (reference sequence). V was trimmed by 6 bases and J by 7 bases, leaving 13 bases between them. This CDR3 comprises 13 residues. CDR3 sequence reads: CASRPRDTNIQYF. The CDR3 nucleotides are TGTGCCAGCAGACCCCGGGACACCAACATTCAGTACTTC.

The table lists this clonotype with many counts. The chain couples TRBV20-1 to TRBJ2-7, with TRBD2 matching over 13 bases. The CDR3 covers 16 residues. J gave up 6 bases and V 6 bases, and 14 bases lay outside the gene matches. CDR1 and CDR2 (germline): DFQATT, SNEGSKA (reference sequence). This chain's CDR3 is CSAASGLAGDSSEQYF. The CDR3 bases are TGCAGTGCCGCAAGCGGACTAGCGGGGGACTCTTCCGAGCAGTACTTC.

The CDR3 DNA is TGTGCCAGCAGCTTGGAGCTCGACAGGGTGGAGCACTATGGCTACACCTTC. This sequence encodes CASSLELDRVEHYGYTF. The genes are TRBV5-6 and TRBJ1-2, with 7 bases fitting TRBD1. The CDR3 length is 17 residues. J was trimmed by 3 bases and V by 0 bases; bases with no gene match: 11. CDR1 is SGHDT, CDR2 YYEEEE, per germline.

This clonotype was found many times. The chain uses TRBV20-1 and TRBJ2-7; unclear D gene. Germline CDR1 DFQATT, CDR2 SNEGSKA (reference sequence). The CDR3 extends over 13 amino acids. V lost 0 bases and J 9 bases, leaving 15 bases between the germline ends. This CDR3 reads CSARDSGPLMQYF. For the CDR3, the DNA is TGCAGTGCTAGAGATTCGGGCCCATTGATGCAGTACTTC.

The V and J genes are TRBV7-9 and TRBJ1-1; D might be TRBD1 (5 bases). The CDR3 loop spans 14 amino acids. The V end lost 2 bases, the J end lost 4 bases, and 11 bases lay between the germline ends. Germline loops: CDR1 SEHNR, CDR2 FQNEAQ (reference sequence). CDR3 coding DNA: TGTGCCAGCAGCTTATATAACCAGGGCACTGAAGCTTTCTTT. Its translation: CASSLYNQGTEAFF. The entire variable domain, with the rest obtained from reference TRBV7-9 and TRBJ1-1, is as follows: DTGVSQNPRHKITKRGQNVTFRCDPISEHNRLYWYRQTLGQGPEFLTYFQNEAQLEKSRLLSDRFSAERPKGSFSTLEIQRTEQGDSAMYLCASSLYNQGTEAFFGQGTRLTVV.

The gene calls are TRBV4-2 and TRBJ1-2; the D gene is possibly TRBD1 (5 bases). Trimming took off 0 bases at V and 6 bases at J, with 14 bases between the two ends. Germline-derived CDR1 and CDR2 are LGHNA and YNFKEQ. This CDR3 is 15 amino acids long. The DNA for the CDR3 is TGTGCCAGCAGCCAAGATCGCGATAGGGGAGATGGCTACACCTTC. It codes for CASSQDRDRGDGYTF.

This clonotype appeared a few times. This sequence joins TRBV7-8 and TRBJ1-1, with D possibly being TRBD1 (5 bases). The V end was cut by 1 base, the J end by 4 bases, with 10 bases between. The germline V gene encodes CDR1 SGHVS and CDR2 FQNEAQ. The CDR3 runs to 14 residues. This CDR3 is CASSLVAGSTEAFF. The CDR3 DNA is TGTGCCAGCAGCTTAGTTGCAGGGAGCACTGAAGCTTTCTTT.

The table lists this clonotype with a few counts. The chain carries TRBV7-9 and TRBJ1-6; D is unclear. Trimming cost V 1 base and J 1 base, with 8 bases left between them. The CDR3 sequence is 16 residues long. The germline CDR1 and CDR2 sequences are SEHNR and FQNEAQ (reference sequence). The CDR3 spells CASSLGRASYNSPLHF. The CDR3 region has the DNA TGTGCCAGCAGCTTAGGCCGGGCGTCCTATAATTCACCCCTCCACTTT.

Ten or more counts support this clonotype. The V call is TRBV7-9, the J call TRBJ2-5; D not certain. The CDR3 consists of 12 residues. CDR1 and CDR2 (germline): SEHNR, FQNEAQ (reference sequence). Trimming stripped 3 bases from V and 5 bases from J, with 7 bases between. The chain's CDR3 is CASSFIIETQYF. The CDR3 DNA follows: TGTGCCAGCAGCTTCATCATCGAGACCCAGTACTTC.

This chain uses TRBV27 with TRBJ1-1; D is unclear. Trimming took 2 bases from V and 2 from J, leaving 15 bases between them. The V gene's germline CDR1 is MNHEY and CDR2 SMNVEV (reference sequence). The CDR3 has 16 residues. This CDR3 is CASSLSVWDSNTEAFF. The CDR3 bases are TGTGCCAGCAGTTTAAGCGTCTGGGATTCTAACACTGAAGCTTTCTTT.

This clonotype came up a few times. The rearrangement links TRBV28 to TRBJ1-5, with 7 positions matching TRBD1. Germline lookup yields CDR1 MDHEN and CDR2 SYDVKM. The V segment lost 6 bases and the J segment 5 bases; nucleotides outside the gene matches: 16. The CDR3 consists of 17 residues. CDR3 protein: CASRPTLRTGYDQPQHF. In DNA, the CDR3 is TGTGCCAGCAGGCCTACTCTCAGGACAGGCTATGATCAGCCCCAGCATTTT.

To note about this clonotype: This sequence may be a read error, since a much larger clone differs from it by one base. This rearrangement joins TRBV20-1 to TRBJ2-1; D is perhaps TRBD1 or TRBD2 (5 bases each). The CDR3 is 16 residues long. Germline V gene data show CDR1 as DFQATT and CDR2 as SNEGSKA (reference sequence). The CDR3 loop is CSTRGEAGTEVNEQFF. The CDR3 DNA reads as TGCAGTACTAGAGGGGAAGCCGGGACCGAAGTCAATGAGCAGTTCTTC.

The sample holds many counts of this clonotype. In DNA, the CDR3 is TGTGCCAGCAGCTTGTCGGGGACTGAAGCTTTCTTT. Encoded protein: CASSLSGTEAFF. This rearrangement joins TRBV5-6 to TRBJ1-1; the D is unclear. This CDR3 contains 12 residues. Germline-derived CDR1 and CDR2 are SGHDT and YYEEEE. Trimming pared 1 base from V and 5 bases from J, leaving 6 bases between. Full variable domain (outside the CDR3, taken from reference TRBV5-6 and TRBJ1-1): DAGVTQSPTHLIKTRGQQVTLRCSPKSGHDTVSWYQQALGQGPQFIFQYYEEEERQRGNFPDRFSGHQFPNYSSELNVNALLLGDSALYLCASSLSGTEAFFGQGTRLTVV.

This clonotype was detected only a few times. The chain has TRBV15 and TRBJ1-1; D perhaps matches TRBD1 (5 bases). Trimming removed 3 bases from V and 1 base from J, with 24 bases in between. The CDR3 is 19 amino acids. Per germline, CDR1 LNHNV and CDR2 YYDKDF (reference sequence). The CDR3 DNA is TGTGCCACCAGCAGCGGGGGTCACGAGGGCTACTCAGAGAACACTGAAGCTTTCTTT. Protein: CATSSGGHEGYSENTEAFF.

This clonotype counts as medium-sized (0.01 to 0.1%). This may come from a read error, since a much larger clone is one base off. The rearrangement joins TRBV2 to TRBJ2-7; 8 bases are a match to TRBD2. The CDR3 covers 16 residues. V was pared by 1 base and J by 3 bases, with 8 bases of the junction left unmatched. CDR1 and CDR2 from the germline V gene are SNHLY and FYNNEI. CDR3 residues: CASSEGTGGGSYEQYF. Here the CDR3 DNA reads TGTGCCAGCAGTGAAGGCACGGGAGGGGGGAGCTACGAGCAGTACTTC.

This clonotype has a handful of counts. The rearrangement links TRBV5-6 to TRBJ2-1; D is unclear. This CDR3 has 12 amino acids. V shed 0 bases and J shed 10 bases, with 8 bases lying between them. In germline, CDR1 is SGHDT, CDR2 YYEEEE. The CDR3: CASSLDYREQFF. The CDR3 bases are TGTGCCAGCAGCTTGGACTACCGAGAGCAGTTCTTC.

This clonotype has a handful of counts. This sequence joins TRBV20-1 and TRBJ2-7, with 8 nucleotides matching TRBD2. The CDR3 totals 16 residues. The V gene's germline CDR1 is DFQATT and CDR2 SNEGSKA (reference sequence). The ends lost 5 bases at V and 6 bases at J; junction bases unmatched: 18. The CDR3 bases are TGCAGTGCTTTACATTATACTAGCGGAGATGTAGGCGAGCAGTACTTC. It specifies CSALHYTSGDVGEQYF.

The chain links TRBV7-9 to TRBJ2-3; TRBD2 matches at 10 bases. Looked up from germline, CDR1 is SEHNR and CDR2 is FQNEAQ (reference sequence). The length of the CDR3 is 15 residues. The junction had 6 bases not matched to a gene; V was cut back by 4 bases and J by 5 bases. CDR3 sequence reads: CASSSLAGLIDTQYF. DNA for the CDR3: TGTGCCAGCAGCTCACTAGCGGGATTGATAGATACGCAGTATTTT.

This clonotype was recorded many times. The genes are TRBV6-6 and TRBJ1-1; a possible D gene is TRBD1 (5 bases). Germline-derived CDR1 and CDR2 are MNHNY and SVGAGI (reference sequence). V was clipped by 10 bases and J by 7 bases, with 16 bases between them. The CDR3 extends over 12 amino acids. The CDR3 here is CATEQERGEAFF. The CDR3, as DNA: TGTGCCACTGAACAGGAACGCGGTGAAGCTTTCTTT.

CDR3 sequence reads: CSARHVKNGDEQFF. DNA of the CDR3: TGCAGTGCTAGACACGTTAAGAATGGGGATGAGCAGTTCTTC. This chain uses TRBV20-1 with TRBJ2-1; no reliable D call. The CDR3 is 14 amino acids. Trimming removed 2 bases at V and 8 bases at J, with 16 bases between. The germline CDR1 and CDR2 sequences are DFQATT and SNEGSKA (reference sequence).

CDR3 sequence (DNA): TGTGCCAGCAGCCGGGAGCGGGTCGAAGAGACCCAGTACTTC. Translation: CASSRERVEETQYF. This chain uses TRBV3-1 with TRBJ2-5; tentatively, D is TRBD2 (6 bases). CDR3 length: 14 amino acids. The germline V gene has CDR1 LGHDT and CDR2 YNNKEL (reference sequence). The V end lost 4 bases, the J end lost 3 bases, and 12 bases lay between the germline ends.

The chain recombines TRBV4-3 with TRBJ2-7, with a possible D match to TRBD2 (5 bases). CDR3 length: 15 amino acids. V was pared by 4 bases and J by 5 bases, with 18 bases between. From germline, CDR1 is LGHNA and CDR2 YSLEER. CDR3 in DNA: TGCGCCAGCAGCCCTGGCCGGGAACCCAGTAACGAGCAGTACTTC. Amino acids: CASSPGREPSNEQYF.

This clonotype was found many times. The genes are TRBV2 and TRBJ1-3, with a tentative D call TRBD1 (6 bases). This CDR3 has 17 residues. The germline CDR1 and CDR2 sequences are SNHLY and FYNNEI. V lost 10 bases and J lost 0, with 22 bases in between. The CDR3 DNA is TGTGCCATCGAGCCTCGTGAGGGGGTACCCTCTGGAAACACCATATATTTT. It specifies CAIEPREGVPSGNTIYF.

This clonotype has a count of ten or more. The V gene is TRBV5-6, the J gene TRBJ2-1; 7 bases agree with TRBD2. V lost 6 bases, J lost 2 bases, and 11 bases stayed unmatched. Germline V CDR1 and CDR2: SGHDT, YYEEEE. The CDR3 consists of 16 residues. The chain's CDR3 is CASTIMEGLPYNEQFF. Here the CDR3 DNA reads TGTGCCAGCACTATAATGGAGGGACTACCCTACAATGAGCAGTTCTTC.

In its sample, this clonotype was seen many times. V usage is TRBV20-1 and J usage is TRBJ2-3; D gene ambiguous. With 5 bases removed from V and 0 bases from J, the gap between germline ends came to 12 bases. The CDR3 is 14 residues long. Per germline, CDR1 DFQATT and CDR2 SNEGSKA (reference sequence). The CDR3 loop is CSAAGQGSTDTQYF. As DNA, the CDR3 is TGCAGTGCTGCTGGGCAAGGTAGCACAGATACGCAGTATTTT.

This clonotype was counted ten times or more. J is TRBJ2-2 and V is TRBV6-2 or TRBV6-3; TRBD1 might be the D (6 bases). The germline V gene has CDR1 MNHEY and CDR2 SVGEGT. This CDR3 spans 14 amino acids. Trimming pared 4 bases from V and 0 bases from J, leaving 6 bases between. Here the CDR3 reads CASSWDTNTGELFF. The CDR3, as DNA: TGTGCCAGCAGTTGGGACACGAACACCGGGGAGCTGTTTTTT.